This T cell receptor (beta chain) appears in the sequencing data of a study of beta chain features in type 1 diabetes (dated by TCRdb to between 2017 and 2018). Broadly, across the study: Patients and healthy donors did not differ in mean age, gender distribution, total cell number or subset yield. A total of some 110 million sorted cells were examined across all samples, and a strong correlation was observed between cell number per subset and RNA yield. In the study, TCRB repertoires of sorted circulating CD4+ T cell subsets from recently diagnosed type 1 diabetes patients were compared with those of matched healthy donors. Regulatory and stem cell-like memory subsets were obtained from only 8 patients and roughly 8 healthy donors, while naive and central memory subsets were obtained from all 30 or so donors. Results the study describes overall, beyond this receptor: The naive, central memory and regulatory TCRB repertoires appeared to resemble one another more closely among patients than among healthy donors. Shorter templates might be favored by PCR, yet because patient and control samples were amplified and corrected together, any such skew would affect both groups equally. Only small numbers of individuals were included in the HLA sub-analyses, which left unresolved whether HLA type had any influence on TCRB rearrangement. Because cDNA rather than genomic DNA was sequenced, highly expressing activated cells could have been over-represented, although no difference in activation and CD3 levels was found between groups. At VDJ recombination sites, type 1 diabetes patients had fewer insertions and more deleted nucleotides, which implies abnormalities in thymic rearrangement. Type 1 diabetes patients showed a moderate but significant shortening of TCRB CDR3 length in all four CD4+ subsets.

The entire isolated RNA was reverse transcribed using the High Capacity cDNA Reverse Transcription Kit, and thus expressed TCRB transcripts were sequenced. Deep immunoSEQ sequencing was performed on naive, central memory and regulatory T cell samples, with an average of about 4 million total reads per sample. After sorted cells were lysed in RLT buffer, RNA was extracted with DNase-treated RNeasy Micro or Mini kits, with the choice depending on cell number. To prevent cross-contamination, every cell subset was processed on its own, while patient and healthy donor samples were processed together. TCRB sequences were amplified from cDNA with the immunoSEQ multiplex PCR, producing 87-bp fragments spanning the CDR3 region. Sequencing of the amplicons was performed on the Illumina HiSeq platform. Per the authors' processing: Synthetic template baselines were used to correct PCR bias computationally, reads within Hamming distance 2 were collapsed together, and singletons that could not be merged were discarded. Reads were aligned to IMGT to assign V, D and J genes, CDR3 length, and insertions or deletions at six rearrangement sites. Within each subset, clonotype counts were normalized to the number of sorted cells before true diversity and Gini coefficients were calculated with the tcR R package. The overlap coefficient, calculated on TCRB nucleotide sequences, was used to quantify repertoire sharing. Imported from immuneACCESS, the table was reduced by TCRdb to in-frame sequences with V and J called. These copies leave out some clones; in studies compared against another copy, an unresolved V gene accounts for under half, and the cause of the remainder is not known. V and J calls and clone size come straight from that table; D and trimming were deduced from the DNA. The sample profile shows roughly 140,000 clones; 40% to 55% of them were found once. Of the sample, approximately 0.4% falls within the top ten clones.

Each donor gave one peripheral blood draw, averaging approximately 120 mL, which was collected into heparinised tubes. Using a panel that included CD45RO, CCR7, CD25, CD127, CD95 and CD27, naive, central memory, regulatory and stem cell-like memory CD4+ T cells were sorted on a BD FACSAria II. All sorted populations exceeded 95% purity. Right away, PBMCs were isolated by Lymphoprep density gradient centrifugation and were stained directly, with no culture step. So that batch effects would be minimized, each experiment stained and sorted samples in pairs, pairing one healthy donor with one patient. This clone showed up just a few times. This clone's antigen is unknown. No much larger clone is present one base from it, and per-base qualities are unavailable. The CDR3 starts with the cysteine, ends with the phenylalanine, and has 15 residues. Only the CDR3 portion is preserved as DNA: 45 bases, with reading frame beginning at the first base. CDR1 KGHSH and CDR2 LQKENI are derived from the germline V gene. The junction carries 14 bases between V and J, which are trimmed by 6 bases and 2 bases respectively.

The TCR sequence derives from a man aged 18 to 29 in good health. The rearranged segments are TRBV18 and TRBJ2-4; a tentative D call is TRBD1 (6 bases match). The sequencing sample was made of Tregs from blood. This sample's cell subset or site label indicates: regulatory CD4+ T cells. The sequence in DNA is TGTGCCAGCTCTCCTCGACAGGCCTCCAAAAACATTCAGTACTTC. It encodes CASSPRQASKNIQYF.